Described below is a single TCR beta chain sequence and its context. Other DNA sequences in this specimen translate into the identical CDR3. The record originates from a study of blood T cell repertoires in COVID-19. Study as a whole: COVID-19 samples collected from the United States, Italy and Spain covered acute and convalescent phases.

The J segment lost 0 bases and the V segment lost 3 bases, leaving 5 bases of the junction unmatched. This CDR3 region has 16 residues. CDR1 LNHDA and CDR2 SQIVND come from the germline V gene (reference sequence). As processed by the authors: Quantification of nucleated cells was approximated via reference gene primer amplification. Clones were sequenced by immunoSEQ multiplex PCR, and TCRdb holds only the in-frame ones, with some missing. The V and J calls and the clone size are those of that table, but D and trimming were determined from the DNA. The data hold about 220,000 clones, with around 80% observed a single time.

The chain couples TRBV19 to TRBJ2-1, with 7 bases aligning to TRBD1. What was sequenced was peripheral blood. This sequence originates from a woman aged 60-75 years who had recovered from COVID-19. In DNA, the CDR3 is TGTGCCAGTAGTATTGCAAGGGGGCTCTCCTACAATGAGCAGTTCTTC. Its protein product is CASSIARGLSYNEQFF.